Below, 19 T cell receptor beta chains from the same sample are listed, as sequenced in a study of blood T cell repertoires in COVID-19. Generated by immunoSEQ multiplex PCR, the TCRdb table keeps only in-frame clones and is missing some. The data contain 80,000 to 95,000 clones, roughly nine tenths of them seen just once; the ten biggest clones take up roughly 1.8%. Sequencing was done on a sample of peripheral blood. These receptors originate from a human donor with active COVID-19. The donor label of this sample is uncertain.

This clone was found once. In nucleotides, the CDR3 is TGTGCCACCAGCAGAGGGACTAGCGGGGCAACAGATACGCAGTATTTT. Translating gives CATSRGTSGATDTQYF. The chain combines TRBV15 with TRBJ2-3; 12 nucleotides line up with TRBD2. The trim removed 1 base at V and 3 bases at J, leaving 2 bases unmatched. The CDR3 length is 16 residues. CDR1 LNHNV and CDR2 YYDKDF come from the germline V gene (reference sequence).

CDR3 DNA: TGTGCCAGCAATCATGGACAGGGGAAACGGCAGTACTTC. This encodes CASNHGQGKRQYF. The chain recombines TRBV27 with TRBJ2-7; 9 bases map to TRBD1. Germline CDR1 and CDR2: MNHEY and SMNVEV (reference sequence). The trim removed 7 bases at V and 9 bases at J, leaving 10 bases unmatched. CDR3 size: 13 residues.

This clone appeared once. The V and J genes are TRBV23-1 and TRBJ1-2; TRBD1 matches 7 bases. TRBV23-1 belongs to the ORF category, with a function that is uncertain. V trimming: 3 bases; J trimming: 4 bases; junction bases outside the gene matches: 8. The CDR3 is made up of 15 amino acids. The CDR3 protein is CASSQAGGKIYGYTF. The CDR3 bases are TGCGCCAGCAGTCAGGCAGGGGGTAAAATCTATGGCTACACCTTC.

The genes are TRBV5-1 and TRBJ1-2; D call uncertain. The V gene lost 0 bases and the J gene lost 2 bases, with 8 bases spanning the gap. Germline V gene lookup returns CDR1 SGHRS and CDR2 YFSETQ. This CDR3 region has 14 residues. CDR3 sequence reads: CASSLGHSNYGYTF. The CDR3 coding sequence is TGCGCCAGCAGCTTGGGGCACAGCAACTATGGCTACACCTTC.

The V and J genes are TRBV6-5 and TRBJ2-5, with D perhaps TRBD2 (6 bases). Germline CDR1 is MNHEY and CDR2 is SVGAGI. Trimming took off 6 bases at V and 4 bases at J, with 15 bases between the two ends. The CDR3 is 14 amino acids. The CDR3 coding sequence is TGTGCCAGCAGGGACGGGCGGGGCCGAGAGACCCAGTACTTC. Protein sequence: CASRDGRGRETQYF.

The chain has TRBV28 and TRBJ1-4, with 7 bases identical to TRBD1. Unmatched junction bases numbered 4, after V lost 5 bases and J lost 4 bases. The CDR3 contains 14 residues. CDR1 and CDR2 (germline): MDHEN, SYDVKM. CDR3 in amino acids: CASSPGTVNEKLFF. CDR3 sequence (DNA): TGTGCCAGCAGTCCCGGGACAGTTAATGAAAAACTGTTTTTT.

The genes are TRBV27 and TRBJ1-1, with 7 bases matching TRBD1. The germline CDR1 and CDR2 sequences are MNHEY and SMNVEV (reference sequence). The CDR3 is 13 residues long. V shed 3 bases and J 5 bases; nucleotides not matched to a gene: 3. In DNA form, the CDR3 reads TGTGCCAGCAGTTTTCTGACAGGGACTGAAGCTTTCTTT. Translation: CASSFLTGTEAFF.

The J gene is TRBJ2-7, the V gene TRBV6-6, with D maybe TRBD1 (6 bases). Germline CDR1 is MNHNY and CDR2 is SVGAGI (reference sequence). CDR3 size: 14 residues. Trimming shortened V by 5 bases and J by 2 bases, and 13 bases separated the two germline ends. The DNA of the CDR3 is TGTGCCAGCAGTCTAAGGGGGTTCCCCTACGAGCAGTACTTC. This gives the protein CASSLRGFPYEQYF.

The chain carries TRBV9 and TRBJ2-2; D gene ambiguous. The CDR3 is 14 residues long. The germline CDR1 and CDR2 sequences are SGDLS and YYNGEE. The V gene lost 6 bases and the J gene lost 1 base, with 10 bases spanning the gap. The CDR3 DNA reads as TGTGCCAGCAAATCGACTCTGAACACCGGGGAGCTGTTTTTT. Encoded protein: CASKSTLNTGELFF.

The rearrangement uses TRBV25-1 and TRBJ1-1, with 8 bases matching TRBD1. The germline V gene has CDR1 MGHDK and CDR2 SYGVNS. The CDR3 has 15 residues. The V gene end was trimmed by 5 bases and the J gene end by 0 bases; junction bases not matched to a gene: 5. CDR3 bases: TGTGCCAGCAGTCGACAGGGGTCGGTGAACACTGAAGCTTTCTTT. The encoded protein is CASSRQGSVNTEAFF.

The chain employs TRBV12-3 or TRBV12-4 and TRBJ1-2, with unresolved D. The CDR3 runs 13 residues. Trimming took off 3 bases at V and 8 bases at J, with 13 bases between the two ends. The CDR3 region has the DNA TGTGCCAGCAGTTTGCCGGGGTTCGGGGGCTACACCTTC. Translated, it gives CASSLPGFGGYTF.

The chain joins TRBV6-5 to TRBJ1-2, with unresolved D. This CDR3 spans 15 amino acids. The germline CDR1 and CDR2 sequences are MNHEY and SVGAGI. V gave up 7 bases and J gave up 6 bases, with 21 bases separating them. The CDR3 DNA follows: TGTGCCAGCACCACTCTCTCCGTGGCGCTAGATGGCTACACCTTC. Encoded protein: CASTTLSVALDGYTF.

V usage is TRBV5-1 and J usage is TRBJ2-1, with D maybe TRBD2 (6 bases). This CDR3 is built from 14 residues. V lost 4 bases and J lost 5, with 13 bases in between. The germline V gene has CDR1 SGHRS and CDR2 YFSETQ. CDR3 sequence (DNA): TGCGCCAGCAGCCCGAGCTCGGGGGACAATGAGCAGTTCTTC. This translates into CASSPSSGDNEQFF.

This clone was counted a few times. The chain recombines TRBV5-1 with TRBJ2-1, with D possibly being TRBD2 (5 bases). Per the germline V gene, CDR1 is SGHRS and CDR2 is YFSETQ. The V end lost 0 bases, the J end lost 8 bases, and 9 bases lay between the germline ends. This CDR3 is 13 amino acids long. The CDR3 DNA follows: TGCGCCAGCAGCTTGGGAGGGTGGGATGAGCAGTTCTTC. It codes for CASSLGGWDEQFF.

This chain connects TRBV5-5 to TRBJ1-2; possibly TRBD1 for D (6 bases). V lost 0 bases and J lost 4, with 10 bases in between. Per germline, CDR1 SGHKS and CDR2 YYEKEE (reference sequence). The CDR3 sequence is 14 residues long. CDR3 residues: CASSLVQGAYGYTF. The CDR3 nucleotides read TGTGCCAGCAGCTTGGTACAGGGTGCCTATGGCTACACCTTC.

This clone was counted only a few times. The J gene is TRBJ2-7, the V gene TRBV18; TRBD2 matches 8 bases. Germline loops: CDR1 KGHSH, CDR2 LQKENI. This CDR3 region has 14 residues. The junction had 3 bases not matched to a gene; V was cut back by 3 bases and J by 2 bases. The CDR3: CASSPSGGAYEQYF. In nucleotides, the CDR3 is TGTGCCAGCTCACCCTCCGGGGGGGCCTACGAGCAGTACTTC.

The CDR3 spells CASRPPGQGETQYF. CDR3 bases: TGTGCCAGTAGGCCACCGGGACAGGGAGAGACCCAGTACTTC. The V gene is TRBV19, the J gene TRBJ2-5; 9 bases line up with TRBD1. The CDR3 is 14 amino acids. Germline V gene data show CDR1 as LNHDA and CDR2 as SQIVND (reference sequence). J was trimmed by 4 bases and V by 6 bases; bases with no gene match: 6.

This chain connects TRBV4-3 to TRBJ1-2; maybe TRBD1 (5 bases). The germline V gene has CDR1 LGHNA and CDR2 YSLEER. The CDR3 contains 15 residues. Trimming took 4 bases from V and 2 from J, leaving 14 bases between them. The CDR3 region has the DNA TGCGCCAGCAGCCCAGGGTCGTCAGGGAACTATGGCTACACCTTC. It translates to CASSPGSSGNYGYTF.

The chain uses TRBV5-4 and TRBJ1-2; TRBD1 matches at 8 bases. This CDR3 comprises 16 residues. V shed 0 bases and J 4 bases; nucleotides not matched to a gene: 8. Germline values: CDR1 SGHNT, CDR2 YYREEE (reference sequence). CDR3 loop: CASSLGLTGASYGYTF. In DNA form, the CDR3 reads TGTGCCAGCAGCTTGGGCTTGACAGGGGCTTCCTATGGCTACACCTTC.